The next 5 T cell receptor beta chains were all read from a single sample in a study of blood T cell repertoires in COVID-19. Profiling relied on immunoSEQ multiplex PCR, and the TCRdb table lists in-frame clones only, not all of them. The sample lists 60,000 to 90,000 clones, over 80% occurring once. What was sequenced was peripheral blood. The receptors were sampled from a man between 45 and 60 years old with acute or convalescent COVID-19.

This chain connects TRBV9 to TRBJ2-1; D is possibly TRBD2 (5 bases). Deletions cut 2 bases from V and 4 bases from J, with 13 bases between. From germline, CDR1 is SGDLS and CDR2 YYNGEE. The CDR3 loop spans 15 amino acids. CDR3 region: CASSVGGRGYNEQFF. In nucleotides, the CDR3 is TGTGCCAGCAGCGTGGGTGGGAGAGGGTACAATGAGCAGTTCTTC. Together with reference TRBV9 and TRBJ2-1, the CDR3 gives the full variable domain: DSGVTQTPKHLITATGQRVTLRCSPRSGDLSVYWYQQSLDQGLQFLIQYYNGEERAKGNILERFSAQQFPDLHSELNLSSLELGDSALYFCASSVGGRGYNEQFFGPGTRLTVL.

The genes are TRBV7-8 and TRBJ2-1; D might be TRBD2 (6 bases). With 8 bases removed from V and 4 bases from J, the gap between germline ends came to 12 bases. Germline V CDR1 and CDR2: SGHVS, FQNEAQ. The CDR3 totals 13 residues. CDR3 DNA sequence: TGTGCCAGCCGCACTAGCTTGTACAATGAGCAGTTCTTC. Residues: CASRTSLYNEQFF.

This clone has only one observation. The chain recombines TRBV7-9 with TRBJ1-6; 8 bases are shared with TRBD1. The J segment lost 7 bases and the V segment lost 7 bases, leaving 6 bases of the junction unmatched. In germline, CDR1 is SEHNR, CDR2 FQNEAQ (reference sequence). CDR3 length: 14 residues. The CDR3 nucleotides are TGTGCCAGCACCCAGGGGGCGGGAAATTCACCCCTCCACTTT. Its protein is CASTQGAGNSPLHF.

The chain is built from TRBV7-2 and TRBJ2-1; 10 bases agree with TRBD2. CDR1 is SGHTA, CDR2 FQGNSA, per germline. J was trimmed by 6 bases and V by 5 bases; bases with no gene match: 4. The CDR3 has 14 amino acids. For the CDR3, the DNA is TGTGCCAGCAGCCCGGGACTAGCGAGCAATGAGCAGTTCTTC. It specifies CASSPGLASNEQFF. Full variable domain (outside the CDR3, taken from reference TRBV7-2 and TRBJ2-1): GAGVSQSPSNKVTEKGKDVELRCDPISGHTALYWYRQSLGQGLEFLIYFQGNSAPDKSGLPSDRFSAERTGGSVSTLTIQRTQQEDSAVYLCASSPGLASNEQFFGPGTRLTVL.

The table lists this clone with a count of one. The CDR3: CASSYDRVDYEQYF. The CDR3 region has the DNA TGTGCCAGCAGTTATGACAGGGTAGACTACGAGCAGTACTTC. The chain carries TRBV5-5 and TRBJ2-7; 7 bases line up with TRBD1. Germline V CDR1 and CDR2: SGHKS, YYEKEE (reference sequence). V was pared by 5 bases and J by 3 bases, with 8 bases of the junction left unmatched. CDR3 length equals 14 residues.